These 17 T cell receptor beta chains share one sample of origin, sequenced in a study of cytomegalovirus exposure and HLA in healthy donors. The primer mix had 60 Vbeta and 13 Jbeta primers. Libraries were prepared by immunoSEQ multiplex PCR; TCRdb keeps only in-frame clonotypes and omits some of them. The top ten hold roughly 10% of the sample, which has 150,000 or so clones, 80% seen once. Material for sequencing was PBMCs. The receptors shown here come from a man aged 18 to 30 in good health and CMV-seropositive.

The chain couples TRBV5-8 to TRBJ1-2, with D perhaps TRBD1 (6 bases). This CDR3 spans 15 amino acids. V shed 4 bases and J shed 3 bases, with 16 bases lying between them. CDR1 is SGHTS and CDR2 is YDEGEE in the germline V gene. CDR3 sequence: CASSRGASGYYGYTF. For the CDR3, the DNA is TGTGCCAGCAGCCGGGGGGCATCGGGGTACTATGGCTACACCTTC.

J is TRBJ1-2 and V is TRBV5-6; D remains ambiguous. CDR3 length: 14 amino acids. With 4 bases removed from V and 4 bases from J, the gap between germline ends came to 14 bases. Germline loops: CDR1 SGHDT, CDR2 YYEEEE. The CDR3 DNA sequence: TGTGCCAGCAGCATAAGTAGACGGGTCTATGGCTACACCTTC. It is translated as CASSISRRVYGYTF.

For the CDR3, the DNA is TGTGCCAGCAGTTTCGGACAGCGCAATCAGCCCCAGCATTTT. It encodes CASSFGQRNQPQHF. The chain is built from TRBV28 and TRBJ1-5, with TRBD1 as a possible D gene (6 bases). Trimming stripped 3 bases from V and 2 bases from J, with 8 bases between. Germline CDR1 MDHEN, CDR2 SYDVKM. The CDR3 is 14 amino acids.

CDR3 nucleotide sequence: TGTGCCAGTAGTGCGGGACAGTACTATGGCTACACCTTC. This codes for CASSAGQYYGYTF. V and J are TRBV19 and TRBJ1-2, with 7 bases aligning to TRBD1. This CDR3 contains 13 residues. Losses at the gene ends were 5 bases for V and 3 bases for J; bases not matched to a gene: 3. Germline lookup yields CDR1 LNHDA and CDR2 SQIVND (reference sequence).

This clone was observed once. The genes are TRBV2 and TRBJ1-5; TRBD1 aligns across 7 bases. The CDR3 spans 14 residues. Germline values: CDR1 SNHLY, CDR2 FYNNEI. Unmatched junction bases numbered 3, after V lost 6 bases and J lost 1 base. The CDR3 sequence: CASRTDRSNQPQHF. The CDR3 region has the DNA TGTGCCAGCAGGACGGACAGGAGCAATCAGCCCCAGCATTTT.

This clone showed up just once. The rearrangement joins TRBV25-1 to TRBJ2-7; D is unresolved. Trimming cost V 2 bases and J 2 bases, with 7 bases left between them. Germline-derived CDR1 and CDR2 are MGHDK and SYGVNS. The CDR3 runs to 13 residues. The CDR3 region has the DNA TGTGCCAGCAGTGAAGAACAGACCTACGAGCAGTACTTC. This gives the protein CASSEEQTYEQYF.

V usage is TRBV29-1 and J usage is TRBJ2-7, with D possibly TRBD1 on 6 matching bases. The CDR3 length is 13 residues. From germline, CDR1 is SQVTM and CDR2 ANQGSEA. Trimming pared 7 bases from V and 0 bases from J, leaving 13 bases between. This chain's CDR3 is CSGATGFSYEQYF. The CDR3 nucleotides read TGCAGCGGGGCTACAGGGTTCTCCTACGAGCAGTACTTC.

The chain couples TRBV2 to TRBJ2-2; 9 bases line up with TRBD1. The germline CDR1 and CDR2 sequences are SNHLY and FYNNEI. V was pared by 7 bases and J by 4 bases, with 13 bases of the junction left unmatched. CDR3 length: 17 residues. CDR3 region: CASTRRGQGGGTGELFF. The CDR3 region has the DNA TGTGCCAGCACCCGACGGGGACAGGGCGGGGGCACCGGGGAGCTGTTTTTT. The full variable domain, completed using reference TRBV2 and TRBJ2-2, is EPEVTQTPSHQVTQMGQEVILRCVPISNHLYFYWYRQILGQKVEFLVSFYNNEISEKSEIFDDQFSVERPDGSNFTLKIRSTKLEDSAMYFCASTRRGQGGGTGELFFGEGSRLTVL.

V gene TRBV6-1 combines with J gene TRBJ1-4, with TRBD1 matching 7 bases. The germline CDR1 and CDR2 sequences are MNHNS and SASEGT. The CDR3 is made up of 13 amino acids. V lost 8 bases, J lost 6 bases, and 6 bases stayed unmatched. CDR3 residues: CASPEGAYEKLFF. In DNA, the CDR3 is TGTGCCAGCCCGGAGGGGGCGTATGAAAAACTGTTTTTT.

The chain uses TRBV2 and TRBJ2-1, with TRBD2 as a possible D gene (5 bases). The V and J ends lost 6 bases and 11 bases respectively, with 14 bases between them. The germline V gene has CDR1 SNHLY and CDR2 FYNNEI. CDR3 length: 12 residues. The CDR3 DNA reads TGTGCCAGCAGCTTAGGGCGGGTAAAGCAGTTCTTC. It yields the protein CASSLGRVKQFF. The whole variable domain, filled in from reference TRBV2 and TRBJ2-1, reads EPEVTQTPSHQVTQMGQEVILRCVPISNHLYFYWYRQILGQKVEFLVSFYNNEISEKSEIFDDQFSVERPDGSNFTLKIRSTKLEDSAMYFCASSLGRVKQFFGPGTRLTVL.

The CDR3 spells CAWSSESYEQYF. Written as DNA, the CDR3 is TGTGCCTGGAGTAGCGAATCCTACGAGCAGTACTTC. V gene TRBV30 combines with J gene TRBJ2-7; D ambiguous. Germline CDR1 and CDR2: GTSNPN and SVGIG (reference sequence). The V end lost 2 bases, the J end lost 1 base, and 6 bases lay between the germline ends. This CDR3 region has 12 residues.

The chain couples TRBV7-9 to TRBJ2-1, with TRBD2 matching 14 bases. V dropped 6 bases and J dropped 6; count of bases not matched to a gene: 10. CDR1 is SEHNR and CDR2 is FQNEAQ in the germline V gene (reference sequence). There are 17 residues in the CDR3. The CDR3 protein is CASSLRLAGGVGNEQFF. CDR3 sequence (DNA): TGTGCCAGCAGTCTACGACTAGCGGGAGGGGTGGGCAATGAGCAGTTCTTC.

This chain links TRBV7-6 with TRBJ1-1, with unresolved D. The germline V gene encodes CDR1 SGHVS and CDR2 FNYEAQ. The CDR3 is 14 amino acids. V lost 5 bases to trimming and J lost 3 bases, with 13 bases between them. This CDR3 is CASSPRDPDTEAFF. In DNA, the CDR3 is TGTGCCAGCAGCCCTAGAGATCCGGACACTGAAGCTTTCTTT.

The chain uses TRBV6-6 and TRBJ2-7; D is uncertain. This CDR3 comprises 13 residues. With 7 bases removed from V and 2 bases from J, the gap between germline ends came to 12 bases. The germline gives CDR1 MNHNY, CDR2 SVGAGI (reference sequence). In nucleotides, the CDR3 is TGTGCCAGCAACGACGCGGAAGCCTACGAGCAGTACTTC. Its translation is CASNDAEAYEQYF.

J is TRBJ1-5 and V is TRBV9, with 7 bases aligning to TRBD1. V was pared by 3 bases and J by 0 bases, with 6 bases of the junction left unmatched. This CDR3 has 16 residues. The germline V gene encodes CDR1 SGDLS and CDR2 YYNGEE. CDR3 in DNA: TGTGCCAGCAGCGCAGGGGGGCCTCATAGCAATCAGCCCCAGCATTTT. Residues: CASSAGGPHSNQPQHF.

The V call is TRBV4-2, the J call TRBJ2-1; maybe TRBD2 (5 bases). With 0 bases removed from V and 2 bases from J, the gap between germline ends came to 11 bases. In germline, CDR1 is LGHNA, CDR2 YNFKEQ. CDR3 length: 16 residues. The CDR3 loop is CASSQDSLTTYNEQFF. The CDR3 DNA reads as TGTGCCAGCAGCCAAGATTCACTGACTACCTACAATGAGCAGTTCTTC.

The chain is built from TRBV28 and TRBJ1-5; weak D call: TRBD1 (6 bases). Trimming left V 6 bases short and J 0 bases short, with 12 bases between. CDR1 is MDHEN and CDR2 is SYDVKM in the germline V gene. The CDR3 spans 15 residues. The chain's CDR3 is CASSEQGYSNQPQHF. CDR3 coding DNA: TGTGCCAGCAGCGAACAGGGATATAGCAATCAGCCCCAGCATTTT.